This T cell receptor beta chain originates from a study of STAT5B mutations in CD4+ large granular lymphocyte leukemia. Assay used: immunoSEQ multiplex PCR; TCRdb lists only in-frame clones, some missing. The sample records about 38,000 clones, approximately 85% being singletons. The germline V gene encodes CDR1 MNHEY and CDR2 SVGAGI. The CDR3 sequence is 14 residues long. V lost 4 bases, J lost 7 bases, and 3 bases stayed unmatched. General study points: Top patient clones used TRBV06 genes more often: 8/27 versus 2/35 in controls. About a quarter of private leukemic clonotypes occurred rarely in other patients' non-leukemic repertoires. Patient CD4-sorted repertoires looked more clonal than healthy CD4+ repertoires, even without putative leukemic clones.

In regard to this clone: As yet, its antigen is unknown.

The TCR was taken from a human donor in good health. Sequenced: CD4+ T cells from blood buffy coats. The V call is TRBV6-5, the J call TRBJ1-4, with 10 positions matching TRBD1. CDR3 amino acids: CASSSDRGTEKLFF. The CDR3 DNA sequence: TGTGCCAGCAGTTCGGACAGGGGGACTGAAAAACTGTTTTTT.